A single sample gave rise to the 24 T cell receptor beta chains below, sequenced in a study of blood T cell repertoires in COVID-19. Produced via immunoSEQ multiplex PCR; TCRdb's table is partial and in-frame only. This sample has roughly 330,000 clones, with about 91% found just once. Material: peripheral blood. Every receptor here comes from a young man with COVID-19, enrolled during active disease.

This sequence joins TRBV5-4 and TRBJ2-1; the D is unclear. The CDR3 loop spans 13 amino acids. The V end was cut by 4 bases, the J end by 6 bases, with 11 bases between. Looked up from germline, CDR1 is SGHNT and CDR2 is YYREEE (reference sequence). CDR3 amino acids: CASSPTPGNEQFF. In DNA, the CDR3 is TGTGCCAGCAGCCCTACCCCCGGCAATGAGCAGTTCTTC.

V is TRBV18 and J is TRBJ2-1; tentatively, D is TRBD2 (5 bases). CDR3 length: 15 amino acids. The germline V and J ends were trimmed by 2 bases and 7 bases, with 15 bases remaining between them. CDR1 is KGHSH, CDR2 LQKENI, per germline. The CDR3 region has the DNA TGTGCCAGCTCACCAGCCACGGAGGCCCAGAATGAGCAGTTCTTC. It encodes CASSPATEAQNEQFF.

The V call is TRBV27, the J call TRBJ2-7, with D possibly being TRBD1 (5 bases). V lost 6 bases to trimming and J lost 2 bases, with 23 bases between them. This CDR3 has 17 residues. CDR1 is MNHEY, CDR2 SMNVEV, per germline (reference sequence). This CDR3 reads CASSMWGLSGIPYEQYF. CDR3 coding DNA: TGTGCCAGCAGCATGTGGGGCCTGAGTGGGATTCCCTACGAGCAGTACTTC.

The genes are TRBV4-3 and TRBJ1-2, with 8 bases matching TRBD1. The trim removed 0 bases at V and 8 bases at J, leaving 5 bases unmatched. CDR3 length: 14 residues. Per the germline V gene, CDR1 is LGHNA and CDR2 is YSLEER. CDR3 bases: TGCGCCAGCAGCCAAGATCTACAGGGGGAGGGCTACACCTTC. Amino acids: CASSQDLQGEGYTF.

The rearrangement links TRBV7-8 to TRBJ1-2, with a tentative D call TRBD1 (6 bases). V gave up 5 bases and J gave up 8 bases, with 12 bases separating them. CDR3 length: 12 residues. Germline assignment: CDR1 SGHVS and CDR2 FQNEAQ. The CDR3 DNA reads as TGTGCCAGCAGCCTACCAGGGGACGGCTACACCTTC. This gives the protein CASSLPGDGYTF.

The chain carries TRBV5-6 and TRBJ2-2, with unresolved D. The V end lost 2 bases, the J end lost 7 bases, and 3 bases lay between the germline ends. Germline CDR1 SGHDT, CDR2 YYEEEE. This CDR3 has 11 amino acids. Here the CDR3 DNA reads TGTGCCAGCAGCTTCAGCGGGGAGCTGTTTTTT. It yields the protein CASSFSGELFF.

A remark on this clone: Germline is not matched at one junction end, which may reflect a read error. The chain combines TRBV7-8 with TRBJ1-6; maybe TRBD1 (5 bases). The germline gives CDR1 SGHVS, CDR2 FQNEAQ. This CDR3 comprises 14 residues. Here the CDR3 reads CASSLGQNNSSLHF. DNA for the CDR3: TGTGCCAGCAGCTTAGGACAGAATAATTCATCCCTCCACTTT.

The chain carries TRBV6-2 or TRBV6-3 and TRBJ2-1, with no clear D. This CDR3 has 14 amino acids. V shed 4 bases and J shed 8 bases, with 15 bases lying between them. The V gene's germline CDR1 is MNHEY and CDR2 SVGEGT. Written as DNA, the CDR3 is TGTGCCAGCAGTTTCTTGAACTCGGTGGATGAGCAGTTCTTC. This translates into CASSFLNSVDEQFF.

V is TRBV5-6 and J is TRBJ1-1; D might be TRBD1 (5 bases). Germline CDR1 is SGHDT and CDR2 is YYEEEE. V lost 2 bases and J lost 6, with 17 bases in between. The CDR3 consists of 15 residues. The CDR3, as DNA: TGTGCCAGCAGCTTTGGGACCGGGACTGGGGCTGAAGCTTTCTTT. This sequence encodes CASSFGTGTGAEAFF.

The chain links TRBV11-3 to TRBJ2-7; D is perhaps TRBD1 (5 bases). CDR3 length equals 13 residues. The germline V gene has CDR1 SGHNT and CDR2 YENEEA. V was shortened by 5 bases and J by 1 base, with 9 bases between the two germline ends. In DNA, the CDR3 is TGTGCCAGCAGCGAGACAGCATCCTACGAGCAGTACTTC. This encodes CASSETASYEQYF. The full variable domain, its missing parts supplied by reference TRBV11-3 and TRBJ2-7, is EAGVVQSPRYKIIEKKQPVAFWCNPISGHNTLYWYLQNLGQGPELLIRYENEEAVDDSQLPKDRFSAERLKGVDSTLKIQPAELGDSAVYLCASSETASYEQYFGPGTRLTVT.

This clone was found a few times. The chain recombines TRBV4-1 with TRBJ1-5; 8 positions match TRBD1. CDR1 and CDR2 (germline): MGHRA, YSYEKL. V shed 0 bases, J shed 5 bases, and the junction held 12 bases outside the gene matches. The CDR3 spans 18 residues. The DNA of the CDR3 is TGCGCCAGCAGCCAAGATCCAAAATTAGGACAGGGCTATCAGCCCCAGCATTTT. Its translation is CASSQDPKLGQGYQPQHF.

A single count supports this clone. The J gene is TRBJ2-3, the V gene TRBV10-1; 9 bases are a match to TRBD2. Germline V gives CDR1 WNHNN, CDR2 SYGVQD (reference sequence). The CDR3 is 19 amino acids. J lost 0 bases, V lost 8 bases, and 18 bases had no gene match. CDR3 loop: CASHLDRSDTSGSTDTQYF. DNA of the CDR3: TGCGCCAGCCACCTCGACCGATCCGATACTAGCGGGAGCACAGATACGCAGTATTTT.

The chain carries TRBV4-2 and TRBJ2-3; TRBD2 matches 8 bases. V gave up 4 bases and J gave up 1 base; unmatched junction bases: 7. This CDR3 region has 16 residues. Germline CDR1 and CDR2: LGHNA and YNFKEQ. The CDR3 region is CASSPEGRGGTDTQYF. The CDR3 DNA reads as TGTGCCAGCAGCCCAGAGGGGCGGGGGGGCACAGATACGCAGTATTTT.

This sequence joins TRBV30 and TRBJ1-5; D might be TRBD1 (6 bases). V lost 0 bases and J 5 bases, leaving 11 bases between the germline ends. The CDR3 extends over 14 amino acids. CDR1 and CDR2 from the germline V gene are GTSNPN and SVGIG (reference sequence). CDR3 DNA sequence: TGTGCCTGGAGTGTTAAACAGGGCGATCAGCCCCAGCATTTT. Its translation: CAWSVKQGDQPQHF.

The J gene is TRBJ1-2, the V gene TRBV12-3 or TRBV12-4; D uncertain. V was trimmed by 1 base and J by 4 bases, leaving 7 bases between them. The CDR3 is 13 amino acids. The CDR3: CASSLGAGYGYTF. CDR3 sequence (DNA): TGTGCCAGCAGTTTAGGGGCAGGCTATGGCTACACCTTC.

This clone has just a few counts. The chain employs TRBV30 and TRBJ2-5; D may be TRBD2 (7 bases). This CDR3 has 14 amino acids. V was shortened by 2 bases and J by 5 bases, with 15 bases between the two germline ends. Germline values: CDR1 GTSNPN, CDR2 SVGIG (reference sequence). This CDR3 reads CAWSRGTTGETQYF. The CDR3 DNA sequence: TGTGCCTGGAGTAGGGGGACTACTGGGGAGACCCAGTACTTC.

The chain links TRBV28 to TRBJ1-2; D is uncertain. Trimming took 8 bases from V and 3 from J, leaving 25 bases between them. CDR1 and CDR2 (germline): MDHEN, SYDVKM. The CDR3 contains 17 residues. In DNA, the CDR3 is TGTGCCAGCTCCTCTCCCCTGGTGGGCCCTCAGCACTATGGCTACACCTTC. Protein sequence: CASSSPLVGPQHYGYTF.

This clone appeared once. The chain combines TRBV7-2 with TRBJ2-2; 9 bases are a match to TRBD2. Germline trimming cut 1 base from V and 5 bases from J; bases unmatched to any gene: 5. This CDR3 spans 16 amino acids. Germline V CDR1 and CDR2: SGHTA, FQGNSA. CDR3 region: CASSLGGGGATGELFF. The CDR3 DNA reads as TGTGCCAGCAGCTTAGGTGGCGGGGGGGCGACCGGGGAGCTGTTTTTT.

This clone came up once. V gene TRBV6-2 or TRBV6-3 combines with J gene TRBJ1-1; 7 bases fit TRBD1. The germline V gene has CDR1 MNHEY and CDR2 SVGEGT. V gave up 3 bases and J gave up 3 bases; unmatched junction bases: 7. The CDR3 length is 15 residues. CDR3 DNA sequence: TGTGCCAGCAGTTATTCCACGACAGGGTACACTGAAGCTTTCTTT. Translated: CASSYSTTGYTEAFF.

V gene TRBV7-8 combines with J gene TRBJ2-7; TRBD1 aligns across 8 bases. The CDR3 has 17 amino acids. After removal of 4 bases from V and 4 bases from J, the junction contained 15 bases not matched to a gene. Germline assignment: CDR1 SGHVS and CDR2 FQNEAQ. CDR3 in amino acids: CASSSLPQGGFSYEQYF. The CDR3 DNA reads TGTGCCAGCAGCTCCCTTCCACAGGGGGGTTTTTCTTACGAGCAGTACTTC.

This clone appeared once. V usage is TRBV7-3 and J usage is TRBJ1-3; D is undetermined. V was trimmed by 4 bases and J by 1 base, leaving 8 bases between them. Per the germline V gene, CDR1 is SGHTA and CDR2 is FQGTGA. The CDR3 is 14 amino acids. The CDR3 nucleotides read TGTGCCAGCAGCTCCGGGTCGTCTGGAAACACCATATATTTT. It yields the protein CASSSGSSGNTIYF.

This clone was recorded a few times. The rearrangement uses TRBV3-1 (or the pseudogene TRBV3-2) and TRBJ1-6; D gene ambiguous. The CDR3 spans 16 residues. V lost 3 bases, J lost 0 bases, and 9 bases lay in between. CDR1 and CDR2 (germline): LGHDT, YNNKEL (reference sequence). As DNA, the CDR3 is TGTGCCAGCAGCCAGCCCGGGAGCTCCTATAATTCACCCCTCCACTTT. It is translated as CASSQPGSSYNSPLHF.

The CDR3 sequence: CATRREHGELFF. CDR3 in DNA: TGTGCCACCCGTCGGGAGCACGGGGAGCTGTTTTTT. The rearrangement links TRBV2 to TRBJ2-2, with D maybe TRBD2 (6 bases). Per the germline V gene, CDR1 is SNHLY and CDR2 is FYNNEI. This CDR3 comprises 12 residues. Trimming removed 10 bases from V and 7 bases from J, with 13 bases in between.

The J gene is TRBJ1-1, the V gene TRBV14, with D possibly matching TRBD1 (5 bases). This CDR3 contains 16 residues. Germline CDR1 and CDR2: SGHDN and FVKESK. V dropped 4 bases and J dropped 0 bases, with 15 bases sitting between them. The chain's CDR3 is CASSPSGRVLNTEAFF. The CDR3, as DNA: TGTGCCAGCAGCCCGTCAGGCAGGGTTTTGAACACTGAAGCTTTCTTT. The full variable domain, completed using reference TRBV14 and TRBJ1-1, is EAGVTQFPSHSVIEKGQTVTLRCDPISGHDNLYWYRRVMGKEIKFLLHFVKESKQDESGMPNNRFLAERTGGTYSTLKVQPAELEDSGVYFCASSPSGRVLNTEAFFGQGTRLTVV.